The TCR beta chain described here comes from a study of T cell responses to AZD1222 COVID-19 vaccine. Study outcomes and limitations: Spike was spanned by vaccine-associated CD4 TCRs, which were dominant at 160-218 and 743-854.

In regard to this clone: The antigen is not known.

The assay was immunoSEQ multiplex PCR, and TCRdb's table has in-frame clones only and misses some. The table has 150,000 to 200,000 clones, 88% seen once. CDR3 length: 15 residues. Germline V gives CDR1 SGHAT, CDR2 FQDESV (reference sequence). Trimming stripped 2 bases from V and 5 bases from J, with 12 bases between. V usage is TRBV11-1 and J usage is TRBJ2-2, with D tentatively TRBD1 (6 bases). Source: peripheral blood, taken on day 0 of AZD1222 vaccination. This clonotype was obtained from an adult in good health. This CDR3 reads CASSLLQRGTGELFF. The CDR3 bases are TGTGCCAGCAGCTTACTACAGAGGGGGACCGGGGAGCTGTTTTTT.